This is a list of T cell receptor beta chains from one sample in a study of T-cell memory formation after mild COVID-19. TCRdb redid the calling of the 5' RACE reads with MiXCR, one entry per CDR3 protein. The data hold about 140,000 distinct CDR3 sequences, with 15% to 20% observed a single time. Specimen: PBMCs or a T cell subset sorted from them (not recorded which). The origin of the receptors is an adult woman who had mild COVID-19 (a few samples of this study predate the infection). Cell type and time point are not known. CDR3s include the opening cysteine and the closing phenylalanine or tryptophan. A D gene is named only where the DNA matches it firmly. The size entry is marked missing in some rows and otherwise reads once, few, many or a size class.

abundance	v_gene	j_gene	d_gene	CDR3aa	CDR3nt
NA	TRBV12-3/TRBV12-4	TRBJ1-5	NA	CASSLLGRNQPQHF	TGTGCCAGCAGTTTACTGGGCCGTAATCAGCCCCAGCATTTT
few	TRBV20-1	TRBJ2-1	TRBD2	CSPSNSGRDNEQFF	TGCAGTCCATCTAACAGCGGGAGGGACAATGAGCAGTTCTTC
few	TRBV5-1	TRBJ1-3	NA	CASSLAGEGNTIYF	TGCGCCAGCAGCTTGGCCGGGGAAGGAAACACCATATATTTT
few	TRBV25-1	TRBJ2-1	NA	CASSDSNAGWGKQFF	TGTGCCAGCAGTGATTCAAATGCGGGGTGGGGCAAGCAGTTCTTC
NA	TRBV29-1	TRBJ2-7	NA	CSVEDSLGRSNEQYF	TGCAGCGTTGAAGATTCTCTGGGACGGTCGAATGAGCAGTACTTC
few	TRBV5-1	TRBJ2-2	NA	CASSLKPGNTGELFF	TGCGCCAGCAGCTTGAAACCGGGCAACACCGGGGAGCTGTTTTTT
few	TRBV7-3	TRBJ2-3	NA	CASSLTPRDTQYF	TGTGCCAGCAGCTTAACGCCTAGGGATACGCAGTATTTT
once	TRBV6-2/TRBV6-3	TRBJ1-5	NA	CASNPRGPTSNQPQHF	TGTGCCAGCAACCCTCGGGGGCCGACAAGCAATCAGCCCCAGCATTTT
few	TRBV9	TRBJ1-1	NA	CASNPGQLSTEAFF	TGTGCCAGTAACCCCGGACAGTTAAGCACTGAAGCTTTCTTT
NA	TRBV2	TRBJ2-7	NA	CASSEPAGGSYSYEQYF	TGTGCCAGCAGTGAACCGGCCGGCGGCAGTTACTCCTACGAGCAGTACTTC
NA	TRBV7-7	TRBJ2-3	NA	CASSRDRSSTDTQYF	TGTGCCAGCAGCAGAGACAGGTCTAGCACAGATACGCAGTATTTT
NA	TRBV7-2	TRBJ2-5	NA	CASSFGQGRQETQYF	TGTGCCAGCAGCTTCGGTCAGGGTCGGCAAGAGACCCAGTACTTC
few	TRBV12-3/TRBV12-4	TRBJ2-1	TRBD2	CASRRHTSGSYNEQFF	TGTGCCAGCAGGCGACACACTAGCGGGAGCTACAATGAGCAGTTCTTC
few	TRBV6-2/TRBV6-3	TRBJ2-7	NA	CASRYRGGDEQYF	TGTGCCAGCAGATACAGGGGAGGAGACGAGCAGTACTTC
few	TRBV5-1	TRBJ1-3	NA	CASSPDGNSGNTIYF	TGCGCCAGCAGCCCGGACGGTAACTCTGGAAACACCATATATTTT
NA	TRBV12-3/TRBV12-4	TRBJ2-7	TRBD2	CASSLPGRLYEQYF	TGTGCCAGCAGTTTACCCGGGAGGCTCTACGAGCAGTACTTC
few	TRBV5-6	TRBJ2-7	TRBD1	CASSSLQGARYEQYF	TGTGCCAGCAGTTCTCTACAGGGGGCGCGATACGAGCAGTACTTC
NA	TRBV5-1	TRBJ2-7	NA	CASSFSPGAGEQYF	TGCGCCAGCAGCTTCTCTCCGGGTGCGGGCGAGCAGTACTTC
NA	TRBV7-9	TRBJ1-6	NA	CASSLEQVNSPLHF	TGTGCCAGCAGCTTAGAGCAGGTCAATTCACCCCTCCACTTT
few	TRBV10-3	TRBJ2-7	TRBD2	CAIRAGGAGPSYEQYF	TGTGCCATCAGAGCCGGAGGAGCGGGGCCATCCTACGAGCAGTACTTC
NA	TRBV5-1	TRBJ1-1	TRBD1	CASSLPGQGRAFF	TGCGCCAGCAGCCTACCGGGACAGGGACGAGCTTTCTTT
few	TRBV12-3/TRBV12-4	TRBJ1-4	NA	CASSLAGRRKLFF	TGTGCCAGCAGTTTGGCCGGGCGACGTAAACTGTTTTTT
many	TRBV14	TRBJ2-5	TRBD2	CASSQDHSITSGGPGETQYF	TGTGCCAGCAGCCAAGATCATAGTATTACTAGCGGGGGCCCCGGGGAGACCCAGTACTTC
NA	TRBV21-1	TRBJ2-1	NA	CASSRAVSSYNEQFF	TGTGCCAGCAGCAGGGCGGTAAGCTCCTACAATGAGCAGTTCTTC
NA	TRBV4-1	TRBJ2-2	TRBD2	CASSRSGTSPTGELFF	TGCGCCAGCAGCCGATCCGGGACTAGTCCCACCGGGGAGCTGTTTTTT
NA	TRBV4-1	TRBJ1-4	TRBD1	CASSQAPTGGLLELFF	TGCGCCAGCAGCCAAGCCCCCACAGGGGGACTTTTGGAACTGTTTTTT
many	TRBV29-1	TRBJ2-1	TRBD1	CSVQSRDRGKRSYNEQFF	TGCAGCGTCCAAAGCCGGGACAGGGGGAAGAGGTCTTACAATGAGCAGTTCTTC
NA	TRBV3-1	TRBJ2-6	NA	CASSQHHSGANVLTF	TGTGCCAGCAGCCAACATCATTCTGGGGCCAACGTCCTGACTTTC
once	TRBV12-3/TRBV12-4	TRBJ1-2	NA	CASTKRQPGNYGYTF	TGTGCCAGCACCAAAAGACAGCCTGGGAACTATGGCTACACCTTC
few	TRBV18	TRBJ2-3	TRBD1	CASSPIVTGGTDTQYF	TGTGCCAGCTCACCCATTGTGACAGGGGGGACAGATACGCAGTATTTT
NA	TRBV12-3/TRBV12-4	TRBJ2-5	TRBD2	CASTASGGQTQYF	TGTGCCAGCACGGCTAGCGGGGGTCAGACCCAGTACTTC
NA	TRBV5-6	TRBJ2-5	NA	CASSLGIGQSQETQYF	TGTGCCAGCAGCTTGGGGATTGGGCAGTCCCAAGAGACCCAGTACTTC
few	TRBV20-1	TRBJ1-5	NA	CSARAGPNQPQHF	TGCAGTGCTAGGGCCGGGCCTAATCAGCCCCAGCATTTT
NA	TRBV5-1	TRBJ2-1	TRBD1	CASSLGTGRGSYNEQFF	TGCGCCAGCAGCTTGGGGACAGGCCGCGGGTCCTACAATGAGCAGTTCTTC
NA	TRBV5-1	TRBJ2-5	TRBD2	CASSPTSGGKETQYF	TGCGCCAGCAGCCCGACTAGCGGGGGTAAAGAGACCCAGTACTTC
NA	TRBV6-2/TRBV6-3	TRBJ2-1	NA	CASNTLDWRSSYNEQFF	TGTGCCAGCAATACCCTGGACTGGCGGAGCTCCTACAATGAGCAGTTCTTC
NA	TRBV12-3/TRBV12-4	TRBJ2-7	NA	CASSLRGLDEQYF	TGTGCCAGCAGTTTGAGGGGCCTTGACGAGCAGTACTTC
NA	TRBV12-3/TRBV12-4	TRBJ2-1	NA	CASSRKHYNEQFF	TGTGCCAGCAGCCGCAAACATTACAATGAGCAGTTCTTC
NA	TRBV5-5	TRBJ2-7	NA	CASSARQASPLEQYF	TGTGCCAGCAGCGCTCGACAGGCCTCCCCCCTCGAGCAGTACTTC
few	TRBV5-1	TRBJ1-2	NA	CASSLDRGHGYTF	TGCGCCAGCAGCTTGGATCGGGGCCATGGCTACACCTTC
NA	TRBV18	TRBJ2-7	NA	CASSPFLGQSGGEQYF	TGTGCCAGCTCACCCTTTCTTGGACAATCCGGAGGCGAGCAGTACTTC
NA	TRBV20-1	TRBJ2-4	NA	CSASGKSKNIQYF	TGCAGTGCTAGCGGGAAATCCAAAAACATTCAGTACTTC
few	TRBV7-3	TRBJ2-3	TRBD2	CASGLAGGTDTQYF	TGTGCCTCGGGACTAGCGGGGGGCACAGATACGCAGTATTTT
medium-sized	TRBV12-3/TRBV12-4	TRBJ2-1	NA	CASSKDSSSYNEQFF	TGTGCCAGCAGCAAGGACTCGAGCTCCTACAATGAGCAGTTCTTC
NA	TRBV9	TRBJ1-1	NA	CASSVSAGANTEAFF	TGTGCCAGCAGCGTCTCAGCGGGGGCTAACACTGAAGCTTTCTTT
few	TRBV4-1	TRBJ2-3	NA	CASSQPSNAGTDTQYF	TGCGCCAGCAGCCAACCGAGTAACGCCGGCACAGATACGCAGTATTTT
NA	TRBV5-1	TRBJ2-7	TRBD2	CASSSLMTSGISYEQYF	TGCGCCAGCAGCTCACTAATGACTAGCGGGATCTCCTACGAGCAGTACTTC
NA	TRBV29-1	TRBJ1-1	NA	CSVEVQMNTEAFF	TGCAGCGTTGAAGTACAGATGAACACTGAAGCTTTCTTT
NA	TRBV12-3/TRBV12-4	TRBJ2-2	NA	CASSLWWDVRGAGELFF	TGTGCCAGCAGTTTATGGTGGGACGTGCGAGGAGCCGGGGAGCTGTTTTTT
many	TRBV28	TRBJ2-7	NA	CASSSDIRQYF	TGTGCCAGCAGTTCGGACATCAGGCAGTACTTC
many	TRBV12-3/TRBV12-4	TRBJ2-2	NA	CASTDPPPQGLIGELFF	TGTGCCAGCACCGATCCTCCCCCACAGGGTCTGATCGGGGAGCTGTTTTTT
many	TRBV5-6	TRBJ2-5	NA	CASSFKAGTQYF	TGTGCCAGCAGCTTCAAGGCCGGGACCCAGTACTTC
few	TRBV27	TRBJ1-2	TRBD1	CASSYTGTEKNYGYTF	TGTGCCAGCAGTTATACCGGGACAGAAAAGAACTATGGCTACACCTTC
few	TRBV20-1	TRBJ1-1	TRBD1	CSARDPGVRTGGEAFF	TGCAGTGCTAGAGATCCGGGGGTTCGGACAGGCGGTGAAGCTTTCTTT
NA	TRBV24-1	TRBJ2-3	NA	CATSDLRAAPTDTQYF	TGTGCCACCAGTGATTTGAGGGCCGCCCCCACAGATACGCAGTATTTT